Listed below are T cell receptor beta chains from one sample, sequenced in a study of post-analysis software for immune sequencing data. In TCRdb, the PCR reads were re-called with MiXCR into one record per CDR3 protein. Of hundreds of thousands of distinct CDR3 sequences listed, 44% are singletons. Sequencing input: blood. The receptors originated from a girl aged 10 to 17 with multiple sclerosis. Both conserved end residues are part of each CDR3. Fields, in order: J gene, V gene, D gene, clone size, CDR3 protein, CDR3 DNA. A D gene is named only where the DNA matches it firmly. Some rows have no size entry. The others give once, few or many, or a class for an expanded clone.

TRBJ1-2 | TRBV20-1 | NA | NA | CSASSYSGYTF | TGCAGTGCTTCTAGTTACTCGGGCTACACCTTC
TRBJ1-6 | TRBV7-2 | NA | few | CASNPNSVLNSPLHF | TGTGCCAGCAACCCCAACAGTGTGCTTAATTCACCCCTCCACTTT
TRBJ1-2 | TRBV27 | NA | few | CATSAGSGYTF | TGTGCCACCAGCGCAGGGTCTGGCTACACCTTC
TRBJ2-5 | TRBV2 | TRBD2 | NA | CASSGSGGTQETQYF | TGTGCCAGCAGTGGTAGCGGGGGAACACAAGAGACCCAGTACTTC
TRBJ2-5 | TRBV20-1 | TRBD2 | NA | CSARPLLAGGWETQYF | TGCAGTGCTAGACCCCTCCTAGCGGGGGGGTGGGAGACCCAGTACTTC
TRBJ1-2 | TRBV12-3/TRBV12-4 | NA | NA | CASRGDVGYGYTF | TGTGCCAGCAGGGGGGACGTTGGCTATGGCTACACCTTC
TRBJ2-5 | TRBV7-9 | TRBD1 | few | CASSSRTGGEETQYF | TGTGCCAGCAGCTCGCGGACAGGGGGCGAAGAGACCCAGTACTTC
TRBJ1-4 | TRBV15 | NA | few | CATSRDVASEKLFF | TGTGCCACCAGCAGAGATGTGGCGAGCGAAAAACTGTTTTTT
TRBJ2-1 | TRBV4-1 | NA | few | CASSQDGRGTYNEQFF | TGCGCCAGCAGCCAAGATGGGCGCGGGACCTACAATGAGCAGTTCTTC
TRBJ2-3 | TRBV12-3/TRBV12-4 | TRBD2 | NA | CATAKTGGPSTDTQYF | TGTGCCACCGCGAAAACGGGAGGGCCGAGCACAGATACGCAGTATTTT
TRBJ1-5 | TRBV7-2 | NA | few | CASSSGVQPQHF | TGTGCCAGCAGCTCAGGGGTACAGCCCCAGCATTTT
TRBJ1-2 | TRBV6-1 | NA | once | CASRTGPDYGYTF | TGTGCCAGCAGAACAGGGCCGGACTATGGCTACACCTTC
TRBJ2-7 | TRBV7-9 | NA | NA | CASSPDLSYYEQYF | TGTGCCAGCAGCCCTGACTTGTCCTATTACGAGCAGTACTTC
TRBJ2-5 | TRBV7-3 | TRBD2 | NA | CASSVSSGGTGETQYF | TGTGCCAGCAGCGTCTCTAGCGGGGGGACCGGGGAGACCCAGTACTTC
TRBJ2-3 | TRBV20-1 | NA | NA | CSARKEGGTDTQYF | TGCAGTGCCCGAAAGGAAGGGGGCACAGATACGCAGTATTTT
TRBJ2-5 | TRBV7-9 | TRBD2 | NA | CASSLDREDESQYF | TGTGCCAGCAGCTTAGACCGGGAGGACGAGAGCCAGTACTTC
TRBJ2-5 | TRBV5-1 | TRBD1 | NA | CASSLPGQAPETQCF | TGCGCCAGCAGCTTACCGGGACAGGCACCAGAGACCCAGTGCTTC
TRBJ2-7 | TRBV20-1 | NA | NA | CSAWTDSYEQYF | TGCAGTGCGTGGACAGACTCCTACGAGCAGTACTTC
TRBJ2-5 | TRBV6-2/TRBV6-3 | NA | few | CASSYSRNPTVEQYF | TGTGCCAGCAGTTACTCCCGGAACCCTACCGTGGAGCAGTACTTC
TRBJ2-1 | TRBV6-1 | TRBD2 | NA | CASWGLALGNEQFF | TGTGCCAGCTGGGGACTAGCGCTTGGCAATGAGCAGTTCTTC
TRBJ2-7 | TRBV5-1 | NA | NA | CASSLRGPLNEQYF | TGCGCCAGCAGCTTGAGAGGGCCACTCAACGAGCAGTACTTC
TRBJ1-2 | TRBV12-3/TRBV12-4 | TRBD1 | many | CASSPGTANYGYTF | TGTGCCAGCAGTCCCGGGACAGCTAACTATGGCTACACCTTC
TRBJ2-6 | TRBV3-1 | NA | NA | CASSQIGRSGANVLTF | TGTGCCAGCAGCCAGATCGGACGCTCTGGGGCCAACGTCCTGACTTTC
TRBJ2-3 | TRBV9 | NA | NA | CASSVEGGISDTQYF | TGTGCCAGCAGCGTAGAAGGCGGGATCTCAGATACGCAGTATTTT
TRBJ1-2 | TRBV29-1 | NA | NA | CSVAKNYGYTF | TGCAGCGTTGCGAAGAACTATGGCTACACCTTC
TRBJ2-3 | TRBV24-1 | NA | few | CATRLGAATDTQYF | TGTGCCACGCGATTGGGGGCGGCGACAGATACGCAGTATTTT
TRBJ1-5 | TRBV12-3/TRBV12-4 | TRBD1 | NA | CASSQDREKSARNQPQHF | TGTGCCAGCAGTCAAGACAGGGAAAAATCGGCACGCAATCAGCCCCAGCATTTT
TRBJ2-7 | TRBV7-2 | TRBD1 | few | CASTPAIEGQSPYEQYF | TGTGCCAGCACTCCCGCGATAGAGGGACAGTCTCCCTACGAGCAGTACTTC
TRBJ1-1 | TRBV29-1 | NA | NA | CSVGFKYRSNTEAFF | TGTAGCGTTGGATTTAAGTACAGATCGAACACTGAAGCTTTCTTT